This T cell receptor (beta chain) was observed in a study of T cell repertoires in cytomegalovirus infection. Study as a whole: The authors relied on CMV epitopes, both recently identified HLA-C-restricted and well-studied HLA-B-restricted. An indication of both CMV infection and matching HLA type came from public TCR beta signatures. Study results and limitations: CMV carriers with the relevant HLA were identified by cumulative public TCR beta family frequency. Dominating the ex vivo response were TCR beta clonotypes that were CMV-specific and HLA-C-restricted.

This clonotype has a handful of counts. Its matching antigen is unknown. The CDR3 is 18 amino acids. Germline V gene sequence: CDR1 SGHTA, CDR2 FQGNSA. J lost 0 bases, V lost 5 bases, and 7 bases had no gene match. Via MiXCR, TCRdb re-called the reads, giving one row per CDR3 protein. This sample has roughly 350,000 distinct CDR3 sequences, with about 35% found just once. The V call is TRBV7-2, the J call TRBJ2-6; 10 bases align to TRBD2. This specimen consisted of cultured PBMCs, obtained from culture after CMV antigen stimulation. The sequence came from a human donor in good health (CMV status not recorded). Some clones in this sample may be carry-over from other donors' samples. The CDR3 loop is CASSRLGLANSGANVLTF. In nucleotides, the CDR3 is TGTGCCAGCAGCCGACTGGGACTAGCGAACTCTGGGGCCAACGTCCTGACTTTC. The full variable domain, completed using reference TRBV7-2 and TRBJ2-6, is GAGVSQSPSNKVTEKGKDVELRCDPISGHTALYWYRQSLGQGLEFLIYFQGNSAPDKSGLPSDRFSAERTGGSVSTLTIQRTQQEDSAVYLCASSRLGLANSGANVLTFGAGSRLTVL.